The T cell receptor (beta chain) described here comes from a study of blood T cell repertoires in COVID-19. Study-wide background: Spain, Italy and the United States supplied samples that represented acute and convalescent COVID-19. Sources were T cells, B-cell-depleted T cells, or PBMCs; the material itself was cDNA or gDNA.

Trimming removed 4 bases at V and 4 bases at J, with 16 bases between. CDR1 and CDR2 from the germline V gene are SNHLY and FYNNEI. This CDR3 is 15 amino acids long. The authors' processing: The authors estimated nucleated cell counts from reference gene primer amplification. Method: immunoSEQ multiplex PCR; TCRdb's copy keeps in-frame clones and lacks some. V and J calls plus clone size are reproduced from that table; the DNA served to infer D and trimming. The sample holds roughly 240,000 clones; 70% to 90% are singletons and the top ten take less than 6.5%. The sequence was obtained from a man aged 50 to 59 with COVID-19, enrolled during active disease. V usage is TRBV2 and J usage is TRBJ1-1, with D possibly matching TRBD1 (6 bases). Input material: peripheral blood. CDR3 nucleotides: TGTGCCAGCAGTGTCCTACAGGGAGTGGGCACTGAAGCTTTCTTT. This gives the protein CASSVLQGVGTEAFF.